The T cell receptor (beta chain) described here comes from a study of post-analysis software for immune sequencing data. About the research overall: As for disease course, relapsing-remitting, secondary progressive and progressive-relapsing multiple sclerosis were all included.

Carried by the TCR beta cDNA libraries were unique molecular identifiers. From approximately 0.95 to 9.8 million T cells, about 500,000 cDNA molecules were obtained. TCRdb reanalysed the PCR reads using MiXCR and keeps one entry per CDR3 protein. The table lists roughly 200,000 distinct CDR3 sequences, around 30% of them singletons. Trimming left V 4 bases short and J 2 bases short, with 14 bases between. The CDR3 sequence is 15 residues long. Germline-derived CDR1 and CDR2 are SEHNR and FQNEAQ (reference sequence). Whole-study findings and limits: Roughly 5 TRBV segments, TRBV5-6, TRBV5-1 and TRBV20-1 among them, were found more frequent in patients than controls. Strong same-batch co-clustering of samples appeared with F measure clustering. Diversity measured as normalized Chao1 was significantly lower in multiple sclerosis patients than in controls.

Note on this clonotype: The antigen is not known.

The sample was blood. The TCR sequence derives from a girl aged 2-17 years with multiple sclerosis. This chain joins TRBV7-9 and TRBJ2-5; a possible D gene is TRBD2 (5 bases). In nucleotides, the CDR3 is TGTGCCAGCAGCTCCGGGGAGCCTCAACAAGAGACCCAGTACTTC. Translating it yields CASSSGEPQQETQYF.